This TCR beta chain originates from a study of cytomegalovirus exposure and HLA in healthy donors. Study-level findings and limits: It was approximately 150 TCR beta chains that were listed as cytomegalovirus-associated.

Amplification used 60 Vbeta primers and 13 Jbeta primers. Here immunoSEQ multiplex PCR was the method, and the copy in TCRdb shows in-frame clones only, minus some. The table has 30,000 to 40,000 clones, 55% to 80% seen once. Looked up from germline, CDR1 is MDHEN and CDR2 is SYDVKM. This CDR3 is built from 16 residues. Remarks on this clone: The antigen remains undetermined. Germline is not matched at one junction end, which may reflect a read error.

V and J are TRBV28 and TRBJ1-1; D is undetermined. This TCR was sampled from a man aged 40-50 years in good health and CMV-seropositive. Sequenced input: PBMCs. CDR3 bases: TGTGCCAGCAGTTTTTTATCTCTGAGACTGAACACTGAGGCTTTCTTT. This codes for CASSFLSLRLNTEAFF.